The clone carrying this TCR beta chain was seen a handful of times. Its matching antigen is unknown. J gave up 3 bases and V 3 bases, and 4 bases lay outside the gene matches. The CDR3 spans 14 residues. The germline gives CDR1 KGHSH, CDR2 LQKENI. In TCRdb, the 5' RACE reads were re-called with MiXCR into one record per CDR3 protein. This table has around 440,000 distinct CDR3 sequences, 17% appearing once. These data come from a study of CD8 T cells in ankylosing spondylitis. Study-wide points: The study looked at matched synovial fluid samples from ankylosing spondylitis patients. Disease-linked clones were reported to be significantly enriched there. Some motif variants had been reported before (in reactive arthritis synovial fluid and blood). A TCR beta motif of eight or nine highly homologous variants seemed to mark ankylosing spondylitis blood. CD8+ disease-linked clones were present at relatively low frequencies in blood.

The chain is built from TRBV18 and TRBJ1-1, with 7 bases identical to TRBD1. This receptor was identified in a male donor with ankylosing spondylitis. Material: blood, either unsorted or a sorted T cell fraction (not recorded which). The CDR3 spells CASSPGDSYTEAFF. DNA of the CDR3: TGTGCCAGCTCACCGGGGGACAGTTACACTGAAGCTTTCTTT.